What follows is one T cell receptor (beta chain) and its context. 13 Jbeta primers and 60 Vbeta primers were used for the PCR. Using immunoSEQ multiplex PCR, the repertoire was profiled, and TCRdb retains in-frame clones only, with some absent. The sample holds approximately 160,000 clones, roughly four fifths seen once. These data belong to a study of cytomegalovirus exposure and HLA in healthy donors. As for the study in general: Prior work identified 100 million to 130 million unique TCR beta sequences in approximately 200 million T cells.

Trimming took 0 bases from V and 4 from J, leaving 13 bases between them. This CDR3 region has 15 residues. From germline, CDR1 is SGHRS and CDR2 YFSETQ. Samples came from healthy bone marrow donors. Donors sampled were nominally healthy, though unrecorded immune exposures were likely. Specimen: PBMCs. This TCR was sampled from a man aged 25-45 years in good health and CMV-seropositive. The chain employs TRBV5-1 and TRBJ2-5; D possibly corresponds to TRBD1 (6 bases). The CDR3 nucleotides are TGCGCCAGCAGCTTGGGTAGTACAGGGACAGAGACCCAGTACTTC. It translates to CASSLGSTGTETQYF. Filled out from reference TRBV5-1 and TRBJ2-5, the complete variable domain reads KAGVTQTPRYLIKTRGQQVTLSCSPISGHRSVSWYQQTPGQGLQFLFEYFSETQRNKGNFPGRFSGRQFSNSRSEMNVSTLELGDSALYLCASSLGSTGTETQYFGPGTRLLVL.